Listed here are 20 T cell receptor beta chains from one sample, sequenced in a study of blood T cell repertoires in COVID-19. Data came from immunoSEQ multiplex PCR; TCRdb stores just in-frame clones and leaves some out. The repertoire holds about 61,000 clones, almost 90% seen once, with around a fifth in the top ten. Sequencing was carried out using peripheral blood. These receptors all come from a woman between 45 and 60 years old with active or convalescent COVID-19.

The chain has TRBV2 and TRBJ1-2; no reliable D call. Trimming took off 4 bases at V and 5 bases at J, with 14 bases between the two ends. There are 14 residues in the CDR3. Germline V CDR1 and CDR2: SNHLY, FYNNEI. In DNA form, the CDR3 reads TGTGCCAGCAGTGGTCAGGCGGGCCCTTATGGCTACACCTTC. Protein: CASSGQAGPYGYTF.

The chain is built from TRBV7-8 and TRBJ2-7, with TRBD2 identical over 7 bases. Germline loops: CDR1 SGHVS, CDR2 FQNEAQ. V trimming: 10 bases; J trimming: 2 bases; junction bases outside the gene matches: 5. CDR3 length equals 12 residues. CDR3 protein: CATGRVTYEQYF. The DNA of the CDR3 is TGTGCCACAGGGAGGGTGACCTACGAGCAGTACTTC.

This rearrangement joins TRBV27 to TRBJ2-7; D possibly corresponds to TRBD1 (6 bases). This CDR3 is built from 16 residues. V lost 8 bases, J lost 6 bases, and 26 bases lay in between. The germline gives CDR1 MNHEY, CDR2 SMNVEV (reference sequence). CDR3 sequence: CASRAGTQGFGLEQYF. CDR3 DNA: TGTGCCAGCCGGGCAGGGACACAGGGATTCGGGCTCGAGCAGTACTTC.

J is TRBJ2-1 and V is TRBV2, with TRBD1 identical over 9 bases. The ends lost 6 bases at V and 7 bases at J; junction bases unmatched: 7. Germline V gene lookup returns CDR1 SNHLY and CDR2 FYNNEI. This CDR3 has 14 amino acids. The CDR3 DNA reads as TGTGCCAGCAGGGGACAGGGTGTCGCGAATGAGCAGTTCTTC. Amino acids: CASRGQGVANEQFF.

The gene calls are TRBV30 and TRBJ2-7; TRBD1 is a possible D gene (6 bases). V lost 3 bases and J lost 4, with 22 bases in between. Germline CDR1 GTSNPN, CDR2 SVGIG (reference sequence). CDR3 size: 16 residues. The CDR3 DNA reads as TGTGCCTGGAGGACCGCAGGGGTCGGGAACTCTTACGAGCAGTACTTC. Translation: CAWRTAGVGNSYEQYF.

V gene TRBV27 combines with J gene TRBJ1-1; no definite D call. The CDR3 consists of 13 residues. Trimming removed 5 bases at V and 3 bases at J, with 10 bases between. CDR1 is MNHEY and CDR2 is SMNVEV in the germline V gene (reference sequence). CDR3 nucleotide sequence: TGTGCCAGCAGTAGAACGGGGTACACTGAAGCTTTCTTT. Residues: CASSRTGYTEAFF.

The V gene is TRBV16, the J gene TRBJ1-1; 11 bases line up with TRBD1. CDR1 and CDR2 from the germline V gene are KGHSY and FQNENV. J lost 5 bases, V lost 4 bases, and 6 bases had no gene match. This CDR3 region has 15 residues. CDR3 region: CASSRPGQGGTEAFF. The CDR3 DNA sequence: TGTGCCAGCAGCCGACCGGGACAGGGGGGAACTGAAGCTTTCTTT.

The chain employs TRBV9 and TRBJ1-6; 8 bases match TRBD1. The CDR3 is 18 residues long. Germline V gene data show CDR1 as SGDLS and CDR2 as YYNGEE. V lost 2 bases, J lost 1 base, and 8 bases stayed unmatched. The CDR3: CASSVSQDRASYNSPLHF. The CDR3 DNA sequence: TGTGCCAGCAGCGTCTCACAGGACAGGGCGTCCTATAATTCACCCCTCCACTTT. Full variable domain (remainder filled in from reference TRBV9 and TRBJ1-6): DSGVTQTPKHLITATGQRVTLRCSPRSGDLSVYWYQQSLDQGLQFLIQYYNGEERAKGNILERFSAQQFPDLHSELNLSSLELGDSALYFCASSVSQDRASYNSPLHFGNGTRLTVT.

This chain joins TRBV5-4 and TRBJ2-1; a possible D gene is TRBD1 (5 bases). The CDR3 loop spans 13 amino acids. From germline, CDR1 is SGHNT and CDR2 YYREEE (reference sequence). Trimming took 4 bases from V and 8 from J, leaving 13 bases between them. The CDR3 spells CASSVQGVDEQFF. The CDR3 DNA reads TGTGCCAGCAGCGTGCAGGGCGTTGATGAGCAGTTCTTC.

The DNA for the CDR3 is TGTGCCAGCAGCTTGGCCGGGGCTAGCGGGACAGCGACCCAGTACTTC. This translates into CASSLAGASGTATQYF. V gene TRBV5-4 combines with J gene TRBJ2-5; 9 nucleotides agree with TRBD2. Per germline, CDR1 SGHNT and CDR2 YYREEE (reference sequence). The CDR3 length is 16 residues. V shed 0 bases, J shed 7 bases, and the junction held 10 bases outside the gene matches.

This clone was detected once. The gene calls are TRBV7-2 and TRBJ1-5; D may be TRBD1 (5 bases). Germline V gives CDR1 SGHTA, CDR2 FQGNSA. This CDR3 region has 15 residues. V dropped 4 bases and J dropped 7 bases, with 17 bases sitting between them. CDR3 in DNA: TGTGCCAGCAGCTCCCAGAGGAGGGGAGAGCAGCCCCAGCATTTT. Amino acid sequence: CASSSQRRGEQPQHF.

The chain joins TRBV5-8 to TRBJ2-1, with 7 bases that match TRBD2. The ends lost 4 bases at V and 5 bases at J; junction bases unmatched: 9. This CDR3 has 15 amino acids. CDR1 and CDR2 (germline): SGHTS, YDEGEE. CDR3 sequence reads: CASSPYGEGNNEQFF. In nucleotides, the CDR3 is TGTGCCAGCAGCCCATACGGGGAGGGAAACAATGAGCAGTTCTTC.

This chain connects TRBV14 to TRBJ2-3, with 13 bases lining up with TRBD2. Germline V gives CDR1 SGHDN, CDR2 FVKESK. The ends lost 1 base at V and 3 bases at J; junction bases unmatched: 7. This CDR3 region has 18 residues. The CDR3 bases are TGTGCCAGCAGCCAAGGGACTAGCGGGAGTATGGGAACAGATACGCAGTATTTT. This codes for CASSQGTSGSMGTDTQYF.

V and J are TRBV10-2 and TRBJ1-6, with TRBD1 matching over 8 bases. Per germline, CDR1 WSHSY and CDR2 SAAADI. CDR3 length: 15 residues. V lost 4 bases to trimming and J lost 9 bases; unmatched junction nucleotides: 8. CDR3: CASSGQGMASSPLHF. CDR3 nucleotides: TGCGCCAGCAGTGGACAGGGGATGGCAAGTTCACCCCTCCACTTT.

The DNA of the CDR3 is TGTGCCAGCAGCCCTCGCGTCCGGGGTAGCTCCTACAATGAGCAGTTCTTC. Translation: CASSPRVRGSSYNEQFF. The V call is TRBV7-8, the J call TRBJ2-1; D is perhaps TRBD2 (5 bases). The CDR3 length is 17 residues. V was trimmed by 5 bases and J by 0 bases, leaving 17 bases between them. Germline CDR1 reads SGHVS; CDR2 reads FQNEAQ.

This chain links TRBV25-1 with TRBJ2-1; TRBD2 aligns across 10 bases. Germline CDR1 is MGHDK and CDR2 is SYGVNS. The trim removed 4 bases at V and 4 bases at J, leaving 4 bases unmatched. CDR3 size: 15 residues. DNA of the CDR3: TGTGCCAGCAGTGTAGGAGCGGGAGGGTACAATGAGCAGTTCTTC. This codes for CASSVGAGGYNEQFF.

V and J are TRBV5-1 and TRBJ2-1, with TRBD2 identical over 7 bases. Losses at the gene ends were 2 bases for V and 3 bases for J; bases not matched to a gene: 17. This CDR3 is built from 19 residues. CDR1 and CDR2 from the germline V gene are SGHRS and YFSETQ. CDR3 in DNA: TGCGCCAGCAGCTTAATCGTCGGTGGCGGGCTAGCGGACTACAATGAGCAGTTCTTC. This translates into CASSLIVGGGLADYNEQFF.

The sample holds a few counts of this clone. This chain links TRBV3-1 (or the pseudogene TRBV3-2) with TRBJ1-5, with 12 nucleotides matching TRBD1. V gave up 5 bases and J gave up 6 bases; unmatched junction bases: 5. The CDR3 is 15 amino acids. CDR1 is LGHDT and CDR2 is YNNKEL in the germline V gene (reference sequence). The CDR3 sequence: CASSSGQGAGQPQHF. CDR3 nucleotide sequence: TGTGCCAGCAGCTCGGGACAGGGGGCAGGTCAGCCCCAGCATTTT.

The chain joins TRBV5-1 to TRBJ1-2, with D tentatively TRBD1 (6 bases). Germline V CDR1 and CDR2: SGHRS, YFSETQ. The CDR3 has 17 amino acids. Trimming stripped 0 bases from V and 0 bases from J, with 15 bases between. CDR3 bases: TGCGCCAGCAGCTTGGTAGGACAGAGTATAGCTAACTATGGCTACACCTTC. Protein sequence: CASSLVGQSIANYGYTF.

CDR3 region: CASGKRETNTGELFF. The CDR3 nucleotides are TGTGCCAGCGGAAAGCGGGAGACGAACACCGGGGAGCTGTTTTTT. V is TRBV7-9 and J is TRBJ2-2; TRBD2 agrees at 8 bases. This CDR3 has 15 residues. The germline gives CDR1 SEHNR, CDR2 FQNEAQ (reference sequence). The ends lost 8 bases at V and 0 bases at J; junction bases unmatched: 5. Full variable domain (remainder filled in from reference TRBV7-9 and TRBJ2-2): DTGVSQNPRHKITKRGQNVTFRCDPISEHNRLYWYRQTLGQGPEFLTYFQNEAQLEKSRLLSDRFSAERPKGSFSTLEIQRTEQGDSAMYLCASGKRETNTGELFFGEGSRLTVL.